These T cell receptor beta chains were read from a single sample in a study of T cell repertoires in cytomegalovirus infection. TCRdb reprocessed the reads with MiXCR, giving one entry per CDR3 protein. The table has around 740,000 distinct CDR3 sequences, under 40% seen once; the top ten hold under 3%. Material: PBMCs. The origin of the receptors is a human donor in good health (CMV status not recorded). Some clones in this sample may be carry-over from other donors' samples. CDR3s include the opening cysteine and the closing phenylalanine or tryptophan. A D gene is named only where the DNA matches it firmly. The listing skips clone size in some rows; elsewhere it reads once, few, many or a size class.

TRBD2	TRBV7-9	TRBJ2-1	few	CASRPEREYYNEQFF	TGTGCCAGCAGACCAGAGCGGGAGTACTACAATGAGCAGTTCTTC
-	TRBV5-4	TRBJ2-1	-	CASSPLSAIHDDNEQFF	TGTGCCAGCAGCCCCCTTAGCGCAATTCACGACGACAATGAGCAGTTCTTC
-	TRBV6-5	TRBJ1-1	few	CASRRDGIMNTEAFF	TGTGCCAGCAGAAGGGACGGGATCATGAACACTGAAGCTTTCTTT
TRBD1	TRBV19	TRBJ1-2	few	CATGDRPANYGYTF	TGTGCCACCGGGGACAGGCCTGCTAACTATGGCTACACCTTC
TRBD2	TRBV7-8	TRBJ2-1	many	CASSLPSGGAGEQFF	TGTGCCAGCAGCTTACCTAGCGGGGGGGCAGGTGAGCAGTTCTTC
-	TRBV20-1	TRBJ2-4	-	CSASGTSSGAKNIQYF	TGCAGTGCTAGCGGCACTTCTTCTGGAGCCAAAAACATTCAGTACTTC
-	TRBV29-1	TRBJ2-6	-	CSVAGTGANVLTF	TGCAGCGTGGCAGGGACTGGGGCCAACGTCCTGACTTTC
-	TRBV7-9	TRBJ1-5	-	CASSFAPQHF	TGTGCCAGCAGCTTCGCTCCCCAGCATTTT
TRBD2	TRBV19	TRBJ2-7	-	CASSTGGRLNEQYF	TGTGCCAGTAGTACCGGCGGGAGGCTCAACGAGCAGTACTTC
-	TRBV5-5	TRBJ1-5	-	CASSAGQGRALNNQPQHF	TGTGCCAGCAGCGCCGGGCAGGGCCGAGCCTTGAACAATCAGCCCCAGCATTTT
-	TRBV6-2/TRBV6-3	TRBJ1-1	-	CASSYVGSDAEAFF	TGTGCCAGCAGTTACGTGGGATCTGATGCTGAAGCTTTCTTT
-	TRBV25-1	TRBJ2-7	-	CASSVTLQQYF	TGTGCCAGCAGTGTCACTCTTCAGCAGTACTTC
TRBD1	TRBV10-3	TRBJ1-1	-	CAISWTGATEAFF	TGTGCCATCAGTTGGACAGGGGCAACTGAAGCTTTCTTT
-	TRBV20-1	TRBJ2-5	few	CSAAPLHQETQYF	TGCAGTGCTGCCCCACTACACCAAGAGACCCAGTACTTC
-	TRBV24-1	TRBJ2-1	once	CATSDLQRGGSYNEQFF	TGTGCCACCAGTGATTTGCAGCGAGGAGGGTCCTACAATGAGCAGTTCTTC
TRBD1	TRBV28	TRBJ1-1	many	CASSAGTGGYTEAFF	TGTGCCAGCAGTGCGGGGACAGGGGGTTACACTGAAGCTTTCTTT
-	TRBV7-9	TRBJ2-1	-	CASSLLQGAYNEQFF	TGTGCCAGCAGCTTATTACAGGGCGCCTACAATGAGCAGTTCTTC
TRBD1	TRBV19	TRBJ2-1	-	CASSIRQGIHNEQFF	TGTGCCAGTAGTATTAGACAGGGGATCCACAATGAGCAGTTCTTC
-	TRBV6-1	TRBJ1-5	-	CASRSNQPQHF	TGTGCCAGCAGGAGCAATCAGCCCCAGCATTTT
-	TRBV7-9	TRBJ2-1	-	CASSLAPGYLPFF	TGTGCCAGCAGCTTAGCGCCGGGCTACCTGCCATTCTTC
TRBD2	TRBV20-1	TRBJ2-2	-	CSARDRSSRGSNTGELFF	TGCAGTGCTAGAGATAGGTCGTCGCGGGGGTCGAACACCGGGGAGCTGTTTTTT
-	TRBV28	TRBJ1-2	few	CASSSTFRDGYTF	TGTGCCAGCAGTTCGACGTTCCGGGATGGCTACACCTTC
-	TRBV4-1	TRBJ1-2	-	CASSHPESYGYTF	TGCGCCAGCAGCCACCCCGAGAGCTATGGCTACACCTTC
-	TRBV20-1	TRBJ1-5	few	CSARGGKDQPQHF	TGCAGTGCTAGAGGAGGGAAGGATCAGCCCCAGCATTTT
TRBD1	TRBV7-6	TRBJ2-3	once	CASSLATRTGGADTQYF	TGTGCCAGCAGCTTAGCAACCAGGACAGGGGGCGCAGATACGCAGTATTTT
TRBD1	TRBV24-1	TRBJ1-5	few	CATSDRTGGSNQPQHF	TGTGCCACCAGTGACCGAACAGGGGGTAGCAATCAGCCCCAGCATTTT
-	TRBV3-1	TRBJ2-5	-	CASSQPPTGLGLQETQYF	TGTGCCAGCAGCCAACCCCCCACGGGGCTGGGTTTACAAGAGACCCAGTACTTC
TRBD1	TRBV6-6	TRBJ2-1	-	CASSSQGQGNEQFF	TGTGCCAGCAGTTCCCAAGGACAGGGCAATGAGCAGTTCTTC
TRBD1	TRBV15	TRBJ2-3	-	CATSTLSAGGDTQYF	TGTGCCACCAGCACCCTCTCGGCAGGGGGAGATACGCAGTATTTT
TRBD2	TRBV7-9	TRBJ2-2	-	CASSSSGVTGELFF	TGTGCCAGCAGCTCGAGCGGGGTTACCGGGGAGCTGTTTTTT
-	TRBV19	TRBJ2-5	-	CASSINARGQETQYF	TGTGCCAGTAGTATAAACGCCAGGGGACAAGAGACCCAGTACTTC
-	TRBV7-9	TRBJ1-2	-	CASSLNTEGNGYTF	TGTGCCAGCAGCTTAAACACGGAGGGCAATGGCTACACCTTC